The 27 T cell receptor beta chains below all came from one sample that was sequenced in a study of T cell responses to AZD1222 COVID-19 vaccine. Measured with immunoSEQ multiplex PCR; TCRdb has only the in-frame clones, and not every one. The sample shows some 96,000 clones, roughly 90% of them seen only once. Material: peripheral blood, obtained 28 days after the second AZD1222 dose. These receptors came from an adult who received the AZD1222 COVID-19 vaccine.

The chain combines TRBV28 with TRBJ2-7; D not resolved. The V end lost 8 bases, the J end lost 4 bases, and 15 bases lay between the germline ends. Germline V gene data show CDR1 as MDHEN and CDR2 as SYDVKM. CDR3 size: 13 residues. Here the CDR3 reads CASREALTYEQYF. Written as DNA, the CDR3 is TGTGCCAGCCGTGAGGCACTGACGTACGAGCAGTACTTC.

This sequence joins TRBV5-1 and TRBJ1-3, with a possible D match to TRBD1 (6 bases). Trimming pared 2 bases from V and 0 bases from J, leaving 12 bases between. Germline CDR1 is SGHRS and CDR2 is YFSETQ. The CDR3 is made up of 16 amino acids. The chain's CDR3 is CASSLTQGGSGNTIYF. CDR3 nucleotides: TGCGCCAGCAGCTTAACACAGGGAGGCTCTGGAAACACCATATATTTT.

The V gene is TRBV10-1, the J gene TRBJ2-1, with 8 bases matching TRBD2. This CDR3 comprises 18 residues. Germline V lookup: CDR1 WNHNN, CDR2 SYGVQD (reference sequence). The ends lost 0 bases at V and 6 bases at J; junction bases unmatched: 13. Here the CDR3 reads CASSESFGGRTHGNEQFF. The CDR3 nucleotides are TGCGCCAGCAGTGAGTCGTTTGGCGGGAGGACACACGGCAATGAGCAGTTCTTC.

Only a few counts were recorded for this clone. The rearrangement uses TRBV25-1 and TRBJ2-1; no definite D call. The CDR3 spans 11 residues. V was clipped by 1 base and J by 7 bases, with 2 bases between them. Germline V CDR1 and CDR2: MGHDK, SYGVNS. The CDR3 loop is CASSEFNEQFF. DNA for the CDR3: TGTGCCAGCAGTGAATTTAATGAGCAGTTCTTC.

This rearrangement joins TRBV10-3 to TRBJ1-1; 7 nucleotides align to TRBD1. V was pared by 4 bases and J by 1 base, with 6 bases of the junction left unmatched. Germline V CDR1 and CDR2: ENHRY, SYGVKD. CDR3 length: 15 amino acids. In nucleotides, the CDR3 is TGTGCCATCAGTGGTTTGGGACAGCCGAACACTGAAGCTTTCTTT. Protein sequence: CAISGLGQPNTEAFF.

This clone was counted once. This chain connects TRBV5-4 to TRBJ1-3, with D unclear. This CDR3 region has 16 residues. Germline V gives CDR1 SGHNT, CDR2 YYREEE (reference sequence). V shed 4 bases and J shed 4 bases, with 18 bases lying between them. Written as DNA, the CDR3 is TGTGCCAGCAGCCCCGGCGGGGATGATTGGGGAAACACCATATATTTT. Its protein product is CASSPGGDDWGNTIYF.

This clone appeared a few times. The chain carries TRBV7-9 and TRBJ1-3; D gene ambiguous. CDR1 SEHNR and CDR2 FQNEAQ come from the germline V gene (reference sequence). V lost 5 bases and J 0 bases, leaving 14 bases between the germline ends. The CDR3 is 16 amino acids. The CDR3 sequence: CASSHTQDSSGNTIYF. The CDR3 nucleotides are TGTGCCAGCAGCCACACCCAGGATTCCTCTGGAAACACCATATATTTT.

The chain has TRBV19 and TRBJ2-1; D is unresolved. V lost 2 bases to trimming and J lost 5 bases, with 7 bases between them. This CDR3 comprises 13 residues. From germline, CDR1 is LNHDA and CDR2 SQIVND (reference sequence). The CDR3 DNA reads as TGTGCCAGTAGTATAATGAGGAACAATGAGCAGTTCTTC. Encoded protein: CASSIMRNNEQFF.

J is TRBJ1-5 and V is TRBV6-5; D is unclear. This CDR3 has 13 amino acids. CDR1 is MNHEY and CDR2 is SVGAGI in the germline V gene. Trimming removed 2 bases from V and 4 bases from J, with 6 bases in between. CDR3 in amino acids: CASSYGSNQPQHF. CDR3 DNA: TGTGCCAGCAGTTACGGATCAAATCAGCCCCAGCATTTT.

This sequence joins TRBV6-1 and TRBJ1-1; perhaps TRBD1 as D (5 bases). CDR1 is MNHNS and CDR2 is SASEGT in the germline V gene. The CDR3 length is 15 residues. Deletions cut 3 bases from V and 1 base from J, with 12 bases between. CDR3 amino acids: CASSESGQSNTEAFF. In DNA form, the CDR3 reads TGTGCCAGCAGTGAGTCAGGGCAGTCGAACACTGAAGCTTTCTTT.

V usage is TRBV5-1 and J usage is TRBJ2-7; D is perhaps TRBD1 (6 bases). This CDR3 spans 15 amino acids. CDR1 and CDR2 from the germline V gene are SGHRS and YFSETQ. V was cut by 2 bases and J by 0 bases, with 12 bases left in between. CDR3 sequence (DNA): TGCGCCAGCAGCTTATTGGACAGCTTCTCCTACGAGCAGTACTTC. This translates into CASSLLDSFSYEQYF.

V usage is TRBV9 and J usage is TRBJ1-4; D unresolved. V lost 0 bases to trimming and J lost 10 bases, with 13 bases between them. The CDR3 has 14 residues. Per germline, CDR1 SGDLS and CDR2 YYNGEE. CDR3 nucleotides: TGTGCCAGCAGCGTAGGCTATGGGGAGGCAAAACTGTTTTTT. Residues: CASSVGYGEAKLFF.

V and J are TRBV3-1 (or the pseudogene TRBV3-2) and TRBJ2-3; the D is unclear. V shed 4 bases and J shed 1 base, with 12 bases lying between them. The CDR3 runs 15 residues. From germline, CDR1 is LGHDT and CDR2 YNNKEL (reference sequence). CDR3 sequence reads: CASSPISPGTDTQYF. The CDR3 DNA is TGTGCCAGCAGCCCAATTTCACCCGGCACAGATACGCAGTATTTT.

A few counts support this clone. V gene TRBV5-1 combines with J gene TRBJ1-2, with a possible D match to TRBD1 (6 bases). This CDR3 has 14 residues. Trimming left V 6 bases short and J 1 base short, with 13 bases between. Germline V gene sequence: CDR1 SGHRS, CDR2 YFSETQ. The CDR3 region is CASKPSGDNYGYTF. The CDR3 coding sequence is TGCGCCAGCAAACCCTCAGGGGATAACTATGGCTACACCTTC.

The chain couples TRBV20-1 to TRBJ1-2; 9 positions agree with TRBD1. Trimming removed 5 bases from V and 8 bases from J; junction bases left unmatched: 3. This CDR3 contains 11 residues. Germline CDR1 and CDR2: DFQATT and SNEGSKA (reference sequence). Here the CDR3 DNA reads TGCAGTGCTTACAGGGGGCGAGGCTACACCTTC. Its protein is CSAYRGRGYTF.

The CDR3 DNA sequence: TGTGCCACCAGCCCGCGTCGGTCCGTCTATGGCTACACCTTC. Protein product: CATSPRRSVYGYTF. The rearrangement joins TRBV15 to TRBJ1-2, with D unresolved. The V end lost 5 bases, the J end lost 4 bases, and 14 bases lay between the germline ends. The CDR3 has 14 amino acids. Germline V gene data show CDR1 as LNHNV and CDR2 as YYDKDF (reference sequence).

The CDR3 DNA reads TGTGCCAGCAGACCGGATCCATTGAACACTGAAGCTTTCTTT. This translates into CASRPDPLNTEAFF. The chain has TRBV7-9 and TRBJ1-1; D gene ambiguous. CDR1 is SEHNR, CDR2 FQNEAQ, per germline (reference sequence). V was clipped by 6 bases and J by 0 bases, with 11 bases between them. This CDR3 is 14 amino acids long.

The V call is TRBV28, the J call TRBJ1-2; TRBD1 matches at 8 bases. The V gene's germline CDR1 is MDHEN and CDR2 SYDVKM. This CDR3 region has 14 residues. The J segment lost 5 bases and the V segment lost 5 bases, leaving 7 bases of the junction unmatched. CDR3 DNA: TGTGCCAGCAGTGGACAACAGGGGGGATATGGCTACACCTTC. Its translation is CASSGQQGGYGYTF.

The chain links TRBV5-5 to TRBJ1-3; TRBD1 matches at 8 bases. CDR1 and CDR2 (germline): SGHKS, YYEKEE (reference sequence). There are 17 residues in the CDR3. After removal of 4 bases from V and 0 bases from J, the junction contained 9 bases not matched to a gene. CDR3 region: CASSLKTGGHSGNTIYF. In nucleotides, the CDR3 is TGTGCCAGCAGCCTAAAAACAGGGGGGCACTCTGGAAACACCATATATTTT.

The CDR3: CASSLQASSNEQFF. The DNA for the CDR3 is TGCGCCAGCAGCTTACAGGCTTCGAGCAATGAGCAGTTCTTC. The chain is built from TRBV5-1 and TRBJ2-1; possible D gene TRBD1, 5 bases. CDR3 length: 14 residues. V was cut by 2 bases and J by 6 bases, with 12 bases left in between. Looked up from germline, CDR1 is SGHRS and CDR2 is YFSETQ.

This clone was counted only a few times. The V call is TRBV6-5, the J call TRBJ1-4; 10 bases fit TRBD1. CDR3 length: 15 residues. Germline V gene sequence: CDR1 MNHEY, CDR2 SVGAGI. With 5 bases clipped from V and 5 bases from J, the junction kept 5 bases outside the gene matches. The CDR3 region is CASSTLGQGNEKLFF. In DNA form, the CDR3 reads TGTGCCAGCAGTACGCTGGGACAGGGGAATGAAAAACTGTTTTTT.

The J gene is TRBJ2-1, the V gene TRBV29-1; 7 nucleotides line up with TRBD2. The CDR3 is 10 residues long. CDR1 is SQVTM and CDR2 is ANQGSEA in the germline V gene. The V gene end was trimmed by 4 bases and the J gene end by 9 bases; junction bases not matched to a gene: 0. In nucleotides, the CDR3 is TGCAGCGTTGGGGAGGGTGAGCAGTTCTTC. Amino acid sequence: CSVGEGEQFF.

CDR3 sequence (DNA): TGTGCCAGCTCACCACCGGGACAGGGGAACGAGCAGTACTTC. Translating gives CASSPPGQGNEQYF. This chain connects TRBV18 to TRBJ2-7, with 10 bases lining up with TRBD1. CDR3 size: 14 residues. The V segment lost 0 bases and the J segment 5 bases; nucleotides outside the gene matches: 1. The germline CDR1 and CDR2 sequences are KGHSH and LQKENI.

The J gene is TRBJ1-1, the V gene TRBV27; D is unclear. This CDR3 contains 16 residues. The ends were cut back, 7 bases at V and 3 bases at J, with 21 bases in the middle. Germline V CDR1 and CDR2: MNHEY, SMNVEV (reference sequence). CDR3 bases: TGTGCCAGCAAAGACCCTGAGACGGGCTTTGACACTGAAGCTTTCTTT. Translating gives CASKDPETGFDTEAFF.

The chain combines TRBV3-1 (or the pseudogene TRBV3-2) with TRBJ2-3, with D perhaps TRBD2 (5 bases). This CDR3 has 13 residues. V lost 4 bases, J lost 6 bases, and 11 bases lay in between. Germline assignment: CDR1 LGHDT and CDR2 YNNKEL (reference sequence). The CDR3 loop reads CASSPAGTDTQYF. In DNA form, the CDR3 reads TGTGCCAGCAGCCCGGCGGGTACTGATACGCAGTATTTT.

This clone turned up a few times. J is TRBJ2-7 and V is TRBV19; no definite D call. The CDR3 is 14 residues long. Germline CDR1 reads LNHDA; CDR2 reads SQIVND (reference sequence). Trimming took off 4 bases at V and 2 bases at J, with 12 bases between the two ends. The CDR3 protein is CASSKRTATYEQYF. DNA of the CDR3: TGTGCCAGTAGTAAGCGTACCGCAACCTACGAGCAGTACTTC.

The chain joins TRBV7-6 to TRBJ2-3; D may be TRBD1 or TRBD2 (6 bases each). This CDR3 contains 16 residues. CDR1 SGHVS and CDR2 FNYEAQ come from the germline V gene. V was cut by 3 bases and J by 4 bases, with 17 bases left in between. The chain's CDR3 is CASSLLGGGEADTQYF. The CDR3 DNA reads TGTGCCAGCAGCTTGCTTGGAGGGGGAGAGGCAGATACGCAGTATTTT.